A single TCR beta chain is shown here with its context. Its target is not known. The source of the sample is a study of CD8 T cells in ankylosing spondylitis. General study points: Characteristic, it appeared, of ankylosing spondylitis blood was a TCR beta motif of eight highly homologous variants. Disease-linked clones, CD8+, were relatively rare in peripheral blood. The clones that were linked to disease were reported to be significantly enriched in matched synovial fluid samples from ankylosing spondylitis patients.

Making use of molecular barcodes, quantitative 5'-RACE generated TCR beta libraries. TCRdb re-analysed the 5' RACE reads in MiXCR, keeping a single row per CDR3 protein. This table holds 700,000 to 1,000,000 distinct CDR3 sequences, roughly 10% found once. The CDR3 contains 15 residues. The junction had 15 bases not matched to a gene; V was cut back by 7 bases and J by 8 bases. The sample taken for sequencing was blood, either unsorted or a sorted T cell fraction (not recorded which). This receptor was identified in a male donor with ankylosing spondylitis. The chain links TRBV12-3 or TRBV12-4 to TRBJ1-1; 8 bases are a match to TRBD1. The CDR3, as DNA: TGTGCCAGCACCCGCCGTGGGACAGGAGGGGTGGAAGCTTTCTTT. It translates to CASTRRGTGGVEAFF.